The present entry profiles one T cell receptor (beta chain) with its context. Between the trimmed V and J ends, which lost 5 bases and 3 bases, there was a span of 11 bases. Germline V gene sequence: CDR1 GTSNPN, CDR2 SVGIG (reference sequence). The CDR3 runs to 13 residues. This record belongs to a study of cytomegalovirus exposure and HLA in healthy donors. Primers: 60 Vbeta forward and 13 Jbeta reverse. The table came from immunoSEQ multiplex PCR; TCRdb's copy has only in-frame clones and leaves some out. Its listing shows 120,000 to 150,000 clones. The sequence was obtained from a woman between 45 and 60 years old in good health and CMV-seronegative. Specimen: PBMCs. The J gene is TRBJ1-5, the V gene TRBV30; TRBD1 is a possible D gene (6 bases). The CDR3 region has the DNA TGTGCCTGGGCTAGGGACACCAATCAGCCCCAGCATTTT. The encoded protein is CAWARDTNQPQHF. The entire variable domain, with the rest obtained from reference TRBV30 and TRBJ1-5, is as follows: SQTIHQWPATLVQPVGSPLSLECTVEGTSNPNLYWYRQAAGRGLQLLFYSVGIGQISSEVPQNLSASRPQDRQFILSSKKLLLSDSGFYLCAWARDTNQPQHFGDGTRLSIL.